This T cell receptor (beta chain) was observed in a study of cytotoxic CD8 clonotypes in ibrutinib-treated CLL. About the research overall: Recorded responses included around 24 partial and 2 complete; following median 68 months, roughly 15 stayed remitted and roughly twelve progressed. Notes on the study in general: Researchers report that baseline clonality outpaced age-matched healthy donors and tracked circulating CD8+ T-cell counts. Clonality, elevated at ibrutinib response, dropped back toward baseline at progression. Shared public clonotypes were rare, and on treatment they either got smaller or stayed the same.

Sequencing used immunoSEQ multiplex PCR; TCRdb keeps in-frame clones, though not all of them. The sample carries over 95,000 clones, about 58% recorded once. Note on this clone: Antigen unknown.

The CDR3 is 14 amino acids. V dropped 6 bases and J dropped 8; count of bases not matched to a gene: 9. Germline assignment: CDR1 MNHNY and CDR2 SVGAGI (reference sequence). The J gene is TRBJ1-2, the V gene TRBV6-6; 10 bases agree with TRBD1. Sequencing was performed on PBMCs, taken after 24 months of ibrutinib treatment. The receptor's source is a human donor with chronic lymphocytic leukemia. For the CDR3, the DNA is TGTGCCAGCAGCTGGGGACAGGGGACGTTCGGCTACACCTTC. Protein product: CASSWGQGTFGYTF.